These 31 T cell receptor beta chains were sequenced from one sample in a study of shared clonotypes between healthy human individuals. Only in-frame clones appear in the TCRdb table, and some are missing; sequencing was by immunoSEQ multiplex PCR. The table records more than 2,000,000 clones, over 85% of them present only once. Material: naive CD4+ T cells sorted from blood. The subset is: CD45RA+ positively selected. All receptors derive from a man between 18 and 35 years old in good health.

The chain joins TRBV7-2 to TRBJ2-5; maybe TRBD2 (7 bases). Germline V CDR1 and CDR2: SGHTA, FQGNSA. Trimming took off 5 bases at V and 2 bases at J, with 21 bases between the two ends. There are 17 residues in the CDR3. The chain's CDR3 is CASSKREGGPEQETQYF. The CDR3, as DNA: TGTGCCAGCAGCAAGCGAGAGGGGGGGCCGGAGCAAGAGACCCAGTACTTC.

V and J are TRBV14 and TRBJ1-1; TRBD1 agrees at 9 bases. This CDR3 is 15 amino acids long. J gave up 5 bases and V 5 bases, and 9 bases lay outside the gene matches. Per germline, CDR1 SGHDN and CDR2 FVKESK. The CDR3 bases are TGTGCCAGCAGCTCAGAGGGGACAGGGAGGACTGAAGCTTTCTTT. Translated, it gives CASSSEGTGRTEAFF. Looking up the rest from reference TRBV14 and TRBJ1-1 gives the full variable domain: EAGVTQFPSHSVIEKGQTVTLRCDPISGHDNLYWYRRVMGKEIKFLLHFVKESKQDESGMPNNRFLAERTGGTYSTLKVQPAELEDSGVYFCASSSEGTGRTEAFFGQGTRLTVV.

The CDR3, as DNA: TGTGCCAGCAGCTTATCGGGACTCCAAACCTACGAGCAGTACTTC. It yields the protein CASSLSGLQTYEQYF. The chain has TRBV7-2 and TRBJ2-7; D might be TRBD2 (6 bases). V lost 2 bases, J lost 2 bases, and 13 bases lay in between. The CDR3 has 15 residues. The germline CDR1 and CDR2 sequences are SGHTA and FQGNSA. Together with reference TRBV7-2 and TRBJ2-7, the CDR3 gives the full variable domain: GAGVSQSPSNKVTEKGKDVELRCDPISGHTALYWYRQSLGQGLEFLIYFQGNSAPDKSGLPSDRFSAERTGGSVSTLTIQRTQQEDSAVYLCASSLSGLQTYEQYFGPGTRLTVT.

The chain links TRBV27 to TRBJ1-6, with TRBD1 matching 7 bases. Germline CDR1 and CDR2: MNHEY and SMNVEV (reference sequence). V shed 4 bases and J 5 bases; nucleotides not matched to a gene: 5. The CDR3 has 15 residues. The CDR3, as DNA: TGTGCCAGCAGTTCCGGACAGGTCGATAATTCACCCCTCCACTTT. The encoded protein is CASSSGQVDNSPLHF.

The rearrangement joins TRBV30 to TRBJ1-1; D gene unclear. This CDR3 is built from 11 residues. Trimming pared 4 bases from V and 8 bases from J, leaving 11 bases between. Germline CDR1 reads GTSNPN; CDR2 reads SVGIG (reference sequence). CDR3 sequence: CAWTLGAEAFF. The DNA for the CDR3 is TGTGCCTGGACACTGGGCGCAGAAGCTTTCTTT.

This chain connects TRBV11-2 to TRBJ1-4; TRBD1 matches 9 bases. The ends lost 5 bases at V and 3 bases at J; junction bases unmatched: 7. The CDR3 sequence is 16 residues long. Per germline, CDR1 SGHAT and CDR2 FQNNGV. The CDR3 loop is CASSVTGGLANEKLFF. Here the CDR3 DNA reads TGTGCCAGCAGCGTTACAGGGGGCTTAGCTAATGAAAAACTGTTTTTT.

The CDR3 protein is CASSYTGTVSYEQYF. For the CDR3, the DNA is TGTGCCAGCAGCTATACCGGGACAGTCTCCTACGAGCAGTACTTC. This rearrangement joins TRBV28 to TRBJ2-7; 7 bases are a match to TRBD1. The CDR3 totals 15 residues. Germline CDR1 MDHEN, CDR2 SYDVKM. With 6 bases clipped from V and 0 bases from J, the junction kept 8 bases outside the gene matches.

With regard to this clone: Germline is not matched at one junction end, which may reflect a read error. This chain joins TRBV7-7 and TRBJ2-1; 7 nucleotides align to TRBD2. This CDR3 spans 13 amino acids. Germline loops: CDR1 SSHAT, CDR2 FNYEAQ (reference sequence). CDR3 bases: TGTGCTAGCAGCTACGGCGCGGGGGATGAGCAGTTCTTC. Its protein is CASSYGAGDEQFF. Using reference TRBV7-7 and TRBJ2-1 for the parts outside the CDR3, the full variable domain is GAGVSQSPRYKVTKRGQDVTLRCDPISSHATLYWYQQALGQGPEFLTYFNYEAQPDKSGLPSDRFSAERPEGSISTLTIQRTEQRDSAMYRCASSYGAGDEQFFGPGTRLTVL.

The chain links TRBV7-8 to TRBJ1-5; the match to TRBD1 covers 9 bases. CDR3 length: 16 residues. Germline CDR1 and CDR2: SGHVS and FQNEAQ. V shed 3 bases and J 6 bases; nucleotides not matched to a gene: 9. CDR3 in amino acids: CASSFGTGFVAQPQHF. In nucleotides, the CDR3 is TGTGCCAGCAGCTTCGGGACAGGGTTCGTCGCTCAGCCCCAGCATTTT.

This rearrangement joins TRBV5-4 to TRBJ2-2; D not resolved. Between the trimmed V and J ends, which lost 0 bases and 3 bases, there was a span of 9 bases. The CDR3 extends over 15 amino acids. From germline, CDR1 is SGHNT and CDR2 YYREEE (reference sequence). This chain's CDR3 is CASSLEVYDTGELFF. CDR3 coding DNA: TGTGCCAGCAGCTTGGAAGTTTACGACACCGGGGAGCTGTTTTTT.

This clone has more than one count but fewer than ten. The V and J genes are TRBV29-1 and TRBJ1-1; D call uncertain. With 4 bases removed from V and 1 base from J, the gap between germline ends came to 7 bases. This CDR3 spans 12 amino acids. Germline assignment: CDR1 SQVTM and CDR2 ANQGSEA. DNA of the CDR3: TGCAGCGTTGTATGGGCGAACACTGAAGCTTTCTTT. As protein: CSVVWANTEAFF.

This clone appeared once. Other DNA sequences in the sample encode the same CDR3. The rearrangement joins TRBV7-9 to TRBJ2-3, with D perhaps TRBD1 or TRBD2 (5 bases each). Trimming removed 3 bases from V and 2 bases from J, with 9 bases in between. The length of the CDR3 is 14 residues. The germline CDR1 and CDR2 sequences are SEHNR and FQNEAQ (reference sequence). The CDR3 DNA follows: TGTGCCAGCAGCTTGGACGGGACCACAGATACGCAGTATTTT. Amino acids: CASSLDGTTDTQYF.

V usage is TRBV15 and J usage is TRBJ1-5; no clear D gene. The CDR3 consists of 15 residues. V was clipped by 5 bases and J by 6 bases, with 17 bases between them. The germline gives CDR1 LNHNV, CDR2 YYDKDF (reference sequence). CDR3 protein: CATSQEEGFRQPQHF. The CDR3 DNA reads as TGTGCCACCAGCCAGGAGGAAGGGTTCCGTCAGCCCCAGCATTTT. Full variable domain (missing parts from reference TRBV15 and TRBJ1-5): DAMVIQNPRYQVTQFGKPVTLSCSQTLNHNVMYWYQQKSSQAPKLLFHYYDKDFNNEADTPDNFQSRRPNTSFCFLDIRSPGLGDTAMYLCATSQEEGFRQPQHFGDGTRLSIL.

The genes are TRBV7-8 and TRBJ1-6, with D unresolved. The ends were cut back, 4 bases at V and 10 bases at J, with 5 bases in the middle. This CDR3 is built from 11 residues. CDR1 is SGHVS and CDR2 is FQNEAQ in the germline V gene. CDR3 sequence: CASSSDSPLHF. For the CDR3, the DNA is TGTGCCAGCAGCTCCGACTCACCCCTCCACTTT.

The chain has TRBV6-5 and TRBJ1-5; the D is unclear. Germline V gene lookup returns CDR1 MNHEY and CDR2 SVGAGI. The CDR3 loop spans 14 amino acids. Trimming took off 4 bases at V and 0 bases at J, with 7 bases between the two ends. The CDR3 coding sequence is TGTGCCAGCAGTTCAGGAATTAGCAATCAGCCCCAGCATTTT. Amino acids: CASSSGISNQPQHF.

The chain is built from TRBV7-9 and TRBJ1-4; 7 bases are a match to TRBD1. The V gene end was trimmed by 6 bases and the J gene end by 8 bases; junction bases not matched to a gene: 15. This CDR3 comprises 16 residues. CDR1 and CDR2 from the germline V gene are SEHNR and FQNEAQ (reference sequence). CDR3 sequence: CASSLLAGTVPEKLFF. In DNA form, the CDR3 reads TGTGCCAGCAGTTTGTTAGCGGGGACAGTGCCCGAAAAACTGTTTTTT.

About this clone itself: Within the sample, other DNA sequences also encode this same CDR3. This sequence joins TRBV19 and TRBJ2-7; D is perhaps TRBD2 (5 bases). This CDR3 spans 14 amino acids. The germline CDR1 and CDR2 sequences are LNHDA and SQIVND (reference sequence). Trimming cost V 6 bases and J 0 bases, with 12 bases left between them. CDR3 bases: TGTGCCAGTAGCAATCGGGGAGCCTCCTACGAGCAGTACTTC. It translates to CASSNRGASYEQYF.

The chain uses TRBV28 and TRBJ1-2; 8 bases align to TRBD1. The germline V gene has CDR1 MDHEN and CDR2 SYDVKM. V lost 4 bases to trimming and J lost 4 bases; unmatched junction nucleotides: 8. This CDR3 region has 15 residues. The CDR3 sequence: CASSSRQGRPYGYTF. CDR3 bases: TGTGCCAGCAGTTCGCGACAGGGGCGACCCTATGGCTACACCTTC.

The J gene is TRBJ2-2, the V gene TRBV2, with D unresolved. The CDR3 has 14 amino acids. The germline V gene encodes CDR1 SNHLY and CDR2 FYNNEI. Trimming cost V 4 bases and J 6 bases, with 12 bases left between them. CDR3: CASSVDSLAGELFF. The CDR3 DNA reads as TGTGCCAGCAGTGTAGATAGCCTGGCCGGGGAGCTGTTTTTT.

The chain joins TRBV10-3 to TRBJ1-5; D is undetermined. The CDR3 runs 11 residues. CDR1 and CDR2 (germline): ENHRY, SYGVKD. V gave up 9 bases and J gave up 3 bases, with 6 bases separating them. The DNA for the CDR3 is TGTGCCATTGGCCCCAATCAGCCCCAGCATTTT. Residues: CAIGPNQPQHF.

The chain carries TRBV7-2 and TRBJ1-1, with a weak D call TRBD1 (5 bases). V lost 6 bases and J 0 bases, leaving 14 bases between the germline ends. The germline CDR1 and CDR2 sequences are SGHTA and FQGNSA. This CDR3 has 15 residues. The CDR3 protein is CASRSTGTVNTEAFF. The CDR3 DNA sequence: TGTGCCAGCAGATCTACCGGGACGGTGAACACTGAAGCTTTCTTT.

V is TRBV11-2 and J is TRBJ2-7, with 10 bases lining up with TRBD2. V shed 5 bases, J shed 6 bases, and the junction held 13 bases outside the gene matches. The CDR3 covers 16 residues. The germline CDR1 and CDR2 sequences are SGHAT and FQNNGV. This CDR3 is CASSIYPSGRVGEQYF. CDR3 in DNA: TGTGCCAGCAGCATATACCCAAGCGGGAGGGTCGGCGAGCAGTACTTC.

This chain joins TRBV30 and TRBJ1-1, with D tentatively TRBD1 (5 bases). Trimming removed 2 bases from V and 1 base from J, with 8 bases in between. The germline gives CDR1 GTSNPN, CDR2 SVGIG (reference sequence). The CDR3 extends over 13 amino acids. The CDR3, as DNA: TGTGCCTGGAGTTACGACAGGAACACTGAAGCTTTCTTT. Encoded protein: CAWSYDRNTEAFF.

This clone is a singleton in its sample. The gene calls are TRBV7-9 and TRBJ1-1, with D possibly being TRBD1 (6 bases). Between the trimmed V and J ends, which lost 4 bases and 4 bases, there was a span of 19 bases. The V gene's germline CDR1 is SEHNR and CDR2 FQNEAQ (reference sequence). The CDR3 has 16 residues. The CDR3 here is CASSSPGGGHGTEAFF. DNA of the CDR3: TGTGCCAGCAGCTCCCCTGGCGGGGGGCATGGCACTGAAGCTTTCTTT.

V and J are TRBV11-2 and TRBJ2-7, with 9 bases identical to TRBD1. In germline, CDR1 is SGHAT, CDR2 FQNNGV. The CDR3 has 14 residues. V lost 3 bases and J lost 3; bases outside the gene matches: 3. As DNA, the CDR3 is TGTGCCAGCAGCTTCCGGGACAGGGTCTACGAGCAGTACTTC. It specifies CASSFRDRVYEQYF.

The V and J genes are TRBV4-3 and TRBJ1-1; perhaps TRBD1 as D (5 bases). Between the trimmed V and J ends, which lost 0 bases and 11 bases, there was a span of 13 bases. CDR1 is LGHNA, CDR2 YSLEER, per germline. This CDR3 is 13 amino acids long. In nucleotides, the CDR3 is TGCGCCAGCAGCCAAGAGTCAGGGCAAAGGGCTTTCTTT. Its protein is CASSQESGQRAFF.

J is TRBJ2-3 and V is TRBV4-1, with D tentatively TRBD1 (6 bases). V was trimmed by 5 bases and J by 3 bases, leaving 12 bases between them. Per the germline V gene, CDR1 is MGHRA and CDR2 is YSYEKL. The CDR3 consists of 14 residues. As DNA, the CDR3 is TGCGCCAGCAGCTCTCCCGACAGGACAGATACGCAGTATTTT. It codes for CASSSPDRTDTQYF.

V usage is TRBV14 and J usage is TRBJ2-3; tentatively, D is TRBD2 (5 bases). Trimming took off 2 bases at V and 3 bases at J, with 9 bases between the two ends. The germline V gene has CDR1 SGHDN and CDR2 FVKESK. This CDR3 is 14 amino acids long. The CDR3 DNA reads TGTGCCAGCAGCCAAAGGGAGCAGACAGATACGCAGTATTTT. Protein sequence: CASSQREQTDTQYF.

The rearrangement joins TRBV27 to TRBJ1-2, with 7 bases lining up with TRBD1. Germline V CDR1 and CDR2: MNHEY, SMNVEV (reference sequence). J lost 1 base, V lost 1 base, and 12 bases had no gene match. The CDR3 has 18 residues. The CDR3 spells CASSLYGPRGQLNYGYTF. The CDR3 DNA reads as TGTGCCAGCAGTTTATATGGTCCGAGGGGACAGCTTAACTATGGCTACACCTTC.

This chain links TRBV6-1 with TRBJ1-2; 9 bases agree with TRBD1. V dropped 0 bases and J dropped 7; count of bases not matched to a gene: 12. In germline, CDR1 is MNHNS, CDR2 SASEGT. The CDR3 contains 17 residues. The CDR3 here is CASSEAGWDRVFGGYTF. The DNA of the CDR3 is TGTGCCAGCAGTGAAGCGGGGTGGGACAGGGTATTTGGTGGCTACACCTTC.

V is TRBV29-1 and J is TRBJ2-7; D gene unclear. The CDR3 extends over 13 amino acids. CDR1 is SQVTM and CDR2 is ANQGSEA in the germline V gene. The V gene lost 1 base and the J gene lost 12 bases, with 19 bases spanning the gap. The CDR3 loop is CSVEVPGNSRRYF. The CDR3 DNA reads TGCAGCGTTGAAGTTCCAGGAAATTCCAGGCGGTACTTC.